This T cell receptor (beta chain) was retrieved from a study of molecular identifiers for immune sequencing clone quantification. This clonotype appeared many times. Between the trimmed V and J ends, which lost 2 bases and 5 bases, there was a span of 10 bases. Germline values: CDR1 MNHEY, CDR2 SMNVEV (reference sequence). The CDR3 covers 13 residues. TCRdb processed the PCR reads anew with MiXCR; each CDR3 protein has one entry. This table has around 40,000 distinct CDR3 sequences, 15% to 20% appearing once. Sequencing was done on a sample of naive CD8+ T cells from blood, with Jurkat cell RNA spiked in. As for subset: FACS-sorted CD8+CD4-CCR7+CD45RA+ naive T cells. The gene calls are TRBV27 and TRBJ2-7; D is ambiguous. The receptor was isolated from a human donor in good health. Some libraries in this study had Jurkat cell RNA spiked in. As DNA, the CDR3 is TGTGCCAGCAGTTTAGTGCCCCCCGACGAGCAGTACTTC. This encodes CASSLVPPDEQYF.